A selection of T cell receptor beta chains follows, all from one sample in a study of T cell changes during pregnancy in multiple sclerosis. Only in-frame clones appear in the TCRdb table, and some are missing; sequencing was by immunoSEQ multiplex PCR. The sample contains around 50,000 clones, about 93% of which appear only once. The sequenced sample was CD4+ T cells from peripheral blood mononuclear cells, obtained after pregnancy. The receptors originated from a female donor in good health, enrolled as a control in a pregnancy study. Both conserved end residues are part of each CDR3. The order of the fields is D gene, J gene, clone size, V gene, CDR3 DNA, CDR3 protein. D genes are given only for firm matches. Only part of the rows carry a size: once, few, many, or a class if the clone is expanded.

>TRBD1|TRBJ1-5|NA|TRBV6-1
TGTGCCAGCACCCAGGACAGGGCTCAGCCCCAGCATTTT
CASTQDRAQPQHF
>NA|TRBJ2-2|NA|TRBV6-4
TGTGCCAGCAGTGACTCTAGGTGGGGCTCCGGGGAGCTGTTTTTT
CASSDSRWGSGELFF
>NA|TRBJ1-6|NA|TRBV30
TGTGCCTGGAGTGGGAGACTGAAGGAAGGAACACCCCTCCACTTT
CAWSGRLKEGTPLHF
>TRBD1|TRBJ1-5|NA|TRBV4-1
TGCGCCAGCAGCCCCATTCCCGGGACAGGGGTTCAGCCCCAGCATTTT
CASSPIPGTGVQPQHF
>NA|TRBJ2-7|NA|TRBV6-1
TGTGCCAGCGGGGAAGCCGGGTCTGAATACGAGCAGTACTTC
CASGEAGSEYEQYF
>NA|TRBJ1-4|NA|TRBV9
TGTGCCAGCAGCCCCGGGTTGGCTAATGAAAAACTGTTTTTT
CASSPGLANEKLFF
>NA|TRBJ1-1|NA|TRBV23-1
TGCGCCAGCAGTCAATCTCCTGAGACTGAAGCTTTCTTT
CASSQSPETEAFF
>TRBD2|TRBJ2-7|NA|TRBV19
TGTGCCAGTAGTAGACCCGGGACTAGCGGGACCTACGAGCAGTACTTC
CASSRPGTSGTYEQYF
>TRBD1|TRBJ2-1|NA|TRBV27
TGTGCCAGCAGTTTAAACAGGGGTGGAGACAATGAGCAGTTCTTC
CASSLNRGGDNEQFF
>NA|TRBJ2-2|NA|TRBV19
TGTGCCAGTAGTATAGCTCCGATACAGGGTCCCGGGGAGCTGTTTTTT
CASSIAPIQGPGELFF
>NA|TRBJ2-3|NA|TRBV21-1
TGTGCCAGCAGCAAAACAACCCAGGGGAATACGCAGTATTTT
CASSKTTQGNTQYF
>TRBD2|TRBJ2-7|once|TRBV2
TGTGCCAGCAGCGAGAGGCGGGAGGGAGCCGAGCAGTACTTC
CASSERREGAEQYF
>NA|TRBJ1-1|NA|TRBV19
TGTGCCAGTAGAACCACCTCCCCTGTTACTGGAGGAGCTTTCTTT
CASRTTSPVTGGAFF
>TRBD2|TRBJ2-3|once|TRBV7-3
TGTGCCAGCAGCTTAAGCGGGGGGGCGATAGATACGCAGTATTTT
CASSLSGGAIDTQYF
>TRBD1|TRBJ1-5|once|TRBV6-1
TGTGCCAGCAGTGAATATAGTTCGGGCAGGGGGTGGGCGTATAGCAATCAGCCCCAGCATTTT
CASSEYSSGRGWAYSNQPQHF
>NA|TRBJ1-3|NA|TRBV19
TGTGCCAGTAGTCCCTCAGATTCTCGGACACACTTCTCTGGAAACACCATATATTTT
CASSPSDSRTHFSGNTIYF
>TRBD2|TRBJ2-5|NA|TRBV5-5
TGTGCCAGCAGCACTTGGGACTACCCCCAAGAGACCCAGTACTTC
CASSTWDYPQETQYF
>TRBD2|TRBJ2-4|NA|TRBV16
TGTGCCAGTAACCCGGGACTAGGCCAACACATTCAGTACTTC
CASNPGLGQHIQYF
>TRBD1|TRBJ1-6|NA|TRBV5-1
TGCGCCAGCAGCTCGGGGACAGGGGTTACACCCCTCCACTTT
CASSSGTGVTPLHF
>TRBD1|TRBJ2-1|NA|TRBV9
TGTGCCAGCAGCACCGGGACAGGGCAATACAATGAGCAGTTCTTC
CASSTGTGQYNEQFF
>NA|TRBJ1-4|NA|TRBV30
TGTGCCTGGAGTGTACTAGAAAAACTGTTTTTT
CAWSVLEKLFF
>NA|TRBJ2-3|NA|TRBV1
TGCACCAGCAGCCAAGCCAAATCTGGCGGGAGGGGGGATACGCAGTATTTT
CTSSQAKSGGRGDTQYF
>NA|TRBJ2-4|NA|TRBV5-8
TGTGCCAGCAGCTTGGCCGTGTTCACACCTTTAGCCAAAAACATTCAGTACTTC
CASSLAVFTPLAKNIQYF